These T cell receptor beta chains were read from a single sample in a study of T and B cells in COVID-19 patients. MiXCR, applied by TCRdb to the multiplex PCR reads, yields one record per CDR3 protein. The sample holds roughly 6,900 distinct CDR3 sequences, approximately 33% seen once. Sequencing was performed on blood. The source of these receptors is a human donor who had recovered from COVID-19. CDR3s leave out the opening cysteine and the closing phenylalanine or tryptophan. A D gene is named only where the DNA matches it firmly.

v_call	d_call	cdr3_aa
TRBV27	TRBD1	ASSPGQGATDTRY
TRBV5-5	NA	ASSPTRGQF
TRBV5-3	TRBD1	ARNASGQGTDAQY
TRBV18	TRBD1	ASSPVGQSSYEQY
TRBV5-4	TRBD1	ASSLEQGYNEQF
TRBV15	NA	ATSSGRGATDTQY
TRBV6-6	TRBD2	ASRRLAGGTDTQY
TRBV20-1	TRBD2	SAWTSNEQF
TRBV5-3	NA	ARSGDPYSGNTIY
TRBV6-5	NA	ASSYSIRAPEAF
TRBV12-3/TRBV12-4	NA	ASSPNSGSYNEQF
TRBV7-6	NA	ASSPLDSLKKLF
TRBV29-1	NA	SVRQGPVNTEAF
TRBV20-1	NA	SAEQGSNQPQH
TRBV6-5	TRBD1	ASTRQGLYGYT
TRBV12-3/TRBV12-4	NA	ASSLGETQY
TRBV20-1	NA	SATFGQGRTGELF
TRBV20-1	NA	SAKGDNSYNEQF
TRBV27	TRBD1	ASSRAGQGIGYT